These 7 T cell receptor beta chains originate from one sample sequenced in a study of T cells after yellow fever vaccination. TCRdb passed the 5' RACE reads through MiXCR, listing each CDR3 protein once. The sample lists 350,000 to 450,000 distinct CDR3 sequences, over 15% occurring once. Sequenced here: PBMCs, sampled before the yellow fever booster vaccination. The receptors originated from a man aged 18 to 29 who received the YFV17D yellow fever vaccine.

This clonotype showed up just a few times. The rearrangement uses TRBV3-1 and TRBJ2-2; 14 bases fit TRBD2. CDR3 length: 16 residues. After removal of 3 bases from V and 5 bases from J, the junction contained 2 bases not matched to a gene. The germline gives CDR1 LGHDT, CDR2 YNNKEL (reference sequence). CDR3 sequence: CASSQGLAGETGELFF. CDR3 DNA sequence: TGTGCCAGCAGCCAGGGACTAGCGGGGGAGACCGGGGAGCTGTTTTTT.

J is TRBJ1-2 and V is TRBV6-2 or TRBV6-3; 9 nucleotides match TRBD1. J was trimmed by 8 bases and V by 0 bases; bases with no gene match: 13. CDR1 is MNHEY, CDR2 SVGEGT, per germline. The CDR3 is 17 residues long. The CDR3 bases are TGTGCCAGCAGTTACTCGACCTCCGGGACAGGGAGGAGAGGCTACACCTTC. Encoded protein: CASSYSTSGTGRRGYTF.

This chain connects TRBV6-2 or TRBV6-3 to TRBJ2-7; D call uncertain. There are 17 residues in the CDR3. V was trimmed by 0 bases and J by 2 bases, leaving 17 bases between them. Germline CDR1 reads MNHEY; CDR2 reads SVGEGT. CDR3 region: CASSYSPRSGGPYEQYV. In DNA form, the CDR3 reads TGTGCCAGCAGTTACTCACCCCGGTCGGGTGGCCCCTACGAGCAGTACGTC.

This clonotype has only a few counts. V is TRBV7-2 and J is TRBJ2-1; D gene unclear. From germline, CDR1 is SGHTA and CDR2 FQGNSA. Trimming left V 1 base short and J 15 bases short, with 16 bases between. The CDR3 length is 13 residues. CDR3 loop: CASSLETPSDAFF. In nucleotides, the CDR3 is TGTGCCAGCAGCTTAGAGACCCCGTCGGATGCGTTCTTC.

J is TRBJ1-1 and V is TRBV3-1; perhaps TRBD1 as D (6 bases). The CDR3 has 15 amino acids. CDR1 and CDR2 (germline): LGHDT, YNNKEL (reference sequence). Trimming took 4 bases from V and 6 from J, leaving 18 bases between them. Here the CDR3 reads CASSLAGLGAAEAFF. DNA of the CDR3: TGTGCCAGCAGCCTCGCGGGTTTGGGGGCCGCTGAAGCTTTCTTT.

The count of this clonotype is one. The rearrangement links TRBV27 to TRBJ2-3, with TRBD2 as a possible D gene (5 bases). V lost 2 bases and J lost 1, with 10 bases in between. Per the germline V gene, CDR1 is MNHEY and CDR2 is SMNVEV (reference sequence). The CDR3 covers 15 residues. CDR3 coding DNA: TGTGCCAGCAGTTTAGGGGTCGGGGGCACAGATACGCAGTATTTT. As protein: CASSLGVGGTDTQYF.

The chain is built from TRBV6-5 and TRBJ2-7; TRBD2 matches 9 bases. Germline CDR1 and CDR2: MNHEY and SVGAGI. V shed 0 bases and J 3 bases; nucleotides not matched to a gene: 9. The CDR3 sequence is 17 residues long. DNA of the CDR3: TGTGCCAGCAGTTACTCGGCTAGCGGGGAAAGCTACTACGAGCAGTACTTC. Translating gives CASSYSASGESYYEQYF.